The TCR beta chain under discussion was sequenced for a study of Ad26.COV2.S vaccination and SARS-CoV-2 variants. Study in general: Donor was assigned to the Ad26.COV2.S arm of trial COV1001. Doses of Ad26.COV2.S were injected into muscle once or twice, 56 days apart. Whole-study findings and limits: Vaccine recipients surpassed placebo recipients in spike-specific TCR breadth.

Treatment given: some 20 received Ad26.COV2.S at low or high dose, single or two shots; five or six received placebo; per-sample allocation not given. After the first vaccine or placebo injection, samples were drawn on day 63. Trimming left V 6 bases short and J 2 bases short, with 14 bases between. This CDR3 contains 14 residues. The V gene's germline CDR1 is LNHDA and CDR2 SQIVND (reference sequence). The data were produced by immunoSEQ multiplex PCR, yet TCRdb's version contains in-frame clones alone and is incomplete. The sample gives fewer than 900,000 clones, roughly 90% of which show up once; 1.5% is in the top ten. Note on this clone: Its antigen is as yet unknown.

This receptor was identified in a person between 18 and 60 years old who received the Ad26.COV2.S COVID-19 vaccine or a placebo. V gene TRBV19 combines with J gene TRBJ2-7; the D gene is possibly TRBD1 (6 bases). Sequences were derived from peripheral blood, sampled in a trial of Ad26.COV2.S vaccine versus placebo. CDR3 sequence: CASRLTGTTYEQYF. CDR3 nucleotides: TGTGCCAGTAGGCTCACCGGGACAACCTACGAGCAGTACTTC.